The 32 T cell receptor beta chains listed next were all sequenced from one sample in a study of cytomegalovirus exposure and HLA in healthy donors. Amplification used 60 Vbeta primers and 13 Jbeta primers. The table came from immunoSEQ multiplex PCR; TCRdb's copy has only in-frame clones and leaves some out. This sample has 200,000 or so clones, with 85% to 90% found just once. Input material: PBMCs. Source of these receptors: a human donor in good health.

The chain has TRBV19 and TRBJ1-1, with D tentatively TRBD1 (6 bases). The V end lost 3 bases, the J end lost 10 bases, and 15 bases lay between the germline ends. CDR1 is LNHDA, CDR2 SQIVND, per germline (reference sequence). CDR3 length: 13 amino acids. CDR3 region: CASSMRTVRRAFF. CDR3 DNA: TGTGCCAGTAGTATGCGGACAGTGAGGAGAGCTTTCTTT.

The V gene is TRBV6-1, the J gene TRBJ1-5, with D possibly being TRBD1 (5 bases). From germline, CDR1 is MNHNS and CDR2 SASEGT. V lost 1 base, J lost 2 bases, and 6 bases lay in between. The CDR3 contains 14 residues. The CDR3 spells CASSEGGRNQPQHF. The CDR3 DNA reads TGTGCCAGCAGTGAAGGGGGCCGCAATCAGCCCCAGCATTTT.

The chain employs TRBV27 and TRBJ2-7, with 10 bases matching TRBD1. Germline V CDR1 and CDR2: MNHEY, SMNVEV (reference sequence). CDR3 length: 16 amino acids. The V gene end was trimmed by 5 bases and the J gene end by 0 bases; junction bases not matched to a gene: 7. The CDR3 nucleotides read TGTGCCAGCAGTGGCTGGACAGGGGGAAGCTCCTACGAGCAGTACTTC. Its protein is CASSGWTGGSSYEQYF.

The CDR3 here is CASSPTENQPQHF. The CDR3 DNA is TGTGCCAGCTCACCGACAGAAAATCAGCCCCAGCATTTT. The genes are TRBV18 and TRBJ1-5, with a tentative D call TRBD1 (5 bases). Between the trimmed V and J ends, which lost 3 bases and 4 bases, there was a span of 7 bases. CDR3 size: 13 residues. The germline CDR1 and CDR2 sequences are KGHSH and LQKENI.

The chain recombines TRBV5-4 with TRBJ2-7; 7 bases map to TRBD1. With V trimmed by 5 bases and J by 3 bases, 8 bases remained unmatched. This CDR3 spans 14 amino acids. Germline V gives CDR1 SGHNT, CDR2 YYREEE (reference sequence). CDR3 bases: TGTGCCAGCAGGTCCGGGACAGAGCTCTACGAGCAGTACTTC. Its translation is CASRSGTELYEQYF.

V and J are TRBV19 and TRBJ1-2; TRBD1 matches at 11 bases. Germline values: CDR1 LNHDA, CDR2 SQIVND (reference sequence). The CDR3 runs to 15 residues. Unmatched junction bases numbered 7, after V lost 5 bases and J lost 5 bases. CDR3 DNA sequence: TGTGCCAGTAGTGTATGGACAGGGGGCTCTTATGGCTACACCTTC. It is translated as CASSVWTGGSYGYTF. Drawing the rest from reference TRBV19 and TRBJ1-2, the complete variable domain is DGGITQSPKYLFRKEGQNVTLSCEQNLNHDAMYWYRQDPGQGLRLIYYSQIVNDFQKGDIAEGYSVSREKKESFPLTVTSAQKNPTAFYLCASSVWTGGSYGYTFGSGTRLTVV.

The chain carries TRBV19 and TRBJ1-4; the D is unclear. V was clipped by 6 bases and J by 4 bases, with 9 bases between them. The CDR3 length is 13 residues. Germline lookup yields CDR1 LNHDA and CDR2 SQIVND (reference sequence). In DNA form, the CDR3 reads TGTGCCAGTAGACGGGAACGTAATGAAAAACTGTTTTTT. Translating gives CASRRERNEKLFF. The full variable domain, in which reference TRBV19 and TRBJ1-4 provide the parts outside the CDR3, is DGGITQSPKYLFRKEGQNVTLSCEQNLNHDAMYWYRQDPGQGLRLIYYSQIVNDFQKGDIAEGYSVSREKKESFPLTVTSAQKNPTAFYLCASRRERNEKLFFGSGTQLSVL.

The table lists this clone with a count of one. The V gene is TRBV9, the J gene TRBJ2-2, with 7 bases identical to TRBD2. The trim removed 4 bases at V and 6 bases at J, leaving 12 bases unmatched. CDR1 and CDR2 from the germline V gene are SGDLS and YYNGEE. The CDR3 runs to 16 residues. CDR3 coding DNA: TGTGCCAGCAGCCCCACGGGGGGATCCGCAGCCGGGGAGCTGTTTTTT. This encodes CASSPTGGSAAGELFF.

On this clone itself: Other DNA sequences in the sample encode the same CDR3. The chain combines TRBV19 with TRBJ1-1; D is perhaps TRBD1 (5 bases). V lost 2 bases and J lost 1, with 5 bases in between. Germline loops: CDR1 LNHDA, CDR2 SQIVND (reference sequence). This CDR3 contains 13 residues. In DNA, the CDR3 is TGTGCCAGTAGTATACAGGGGAACACTGAAGCTTTCTTT. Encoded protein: CASSIQGNTEAFF.

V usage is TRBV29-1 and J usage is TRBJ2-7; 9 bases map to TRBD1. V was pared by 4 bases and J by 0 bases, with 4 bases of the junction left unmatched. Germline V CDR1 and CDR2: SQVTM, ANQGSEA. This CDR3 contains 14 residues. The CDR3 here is CSVVGTGSSYEQYF. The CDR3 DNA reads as TGCAGCGTTGTGGGGACAGGGAGCTCCTACGAGCAGTACTTC.

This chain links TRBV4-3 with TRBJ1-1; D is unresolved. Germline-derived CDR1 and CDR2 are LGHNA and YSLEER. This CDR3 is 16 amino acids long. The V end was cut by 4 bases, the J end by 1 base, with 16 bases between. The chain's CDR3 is CASSPHSTVGNTEAFF. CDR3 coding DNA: TGCGCCAGCAGCCCTCACAGTACCGTTGGGAACACTGAAGCTTTCTTT.

CDR3 DNA: TGTGCCTGGAGTGTATTCGGCAATCAGCCCCAGCATTTT. It encodes CAWSVFGNQPQHF. The chain couples TRBV30 to TRBJ1-5; D is unresolved. Trimming removed 0 bases from V and 2 bases from J, with 5 bases in between. This CDR3 has 13 residues. The germline gives CDR1 GTSNPN, CDR2 SVGIG (reference sequence).

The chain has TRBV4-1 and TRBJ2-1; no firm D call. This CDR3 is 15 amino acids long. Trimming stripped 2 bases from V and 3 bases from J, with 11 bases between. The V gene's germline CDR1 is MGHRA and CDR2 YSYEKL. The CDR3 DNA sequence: TGCGCCAGCAGCCAAAGTCTAGTCCTCTACAATGAGCAGTTCTTC. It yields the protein CASSQSLVLYNEQFF.

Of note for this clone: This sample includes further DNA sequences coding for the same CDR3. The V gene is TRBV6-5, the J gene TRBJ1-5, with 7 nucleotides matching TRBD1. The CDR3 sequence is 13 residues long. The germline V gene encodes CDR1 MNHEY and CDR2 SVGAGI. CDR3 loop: CASGQVSNQPQHF. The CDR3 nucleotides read TGTGCTAGCGGACAGGTTAGCAATCAGCCCCAGCATTTT.

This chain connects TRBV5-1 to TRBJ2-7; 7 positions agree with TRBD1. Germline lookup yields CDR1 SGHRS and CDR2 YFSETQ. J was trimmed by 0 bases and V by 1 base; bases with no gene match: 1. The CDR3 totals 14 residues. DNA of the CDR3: TGCGCCAGCAGCTTGACAGGGGCCTCCTACGAGCAGTACTTC. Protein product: CASSLTGASYEQYF.

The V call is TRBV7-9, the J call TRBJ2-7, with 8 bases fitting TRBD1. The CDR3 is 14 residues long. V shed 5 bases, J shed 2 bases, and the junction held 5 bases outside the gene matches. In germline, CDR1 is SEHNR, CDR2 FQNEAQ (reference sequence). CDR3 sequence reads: CASSLDRGPYEQYF. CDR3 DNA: TGTGCCAGCAGCCTAGACAGGGGACCCTACGAGCAGTACTTC.

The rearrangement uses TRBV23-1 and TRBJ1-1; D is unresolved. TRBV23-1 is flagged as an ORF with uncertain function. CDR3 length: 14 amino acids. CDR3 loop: CGPSPSLQRTEAFF. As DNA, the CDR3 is TGCGGCCCAAGCCCCTCCCTCCAGAGGACTGAAGCTTTCTTT.

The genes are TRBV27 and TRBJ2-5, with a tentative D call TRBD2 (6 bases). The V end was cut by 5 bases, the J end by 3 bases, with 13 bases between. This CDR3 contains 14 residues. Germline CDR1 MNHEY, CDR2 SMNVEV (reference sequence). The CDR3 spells CASSLGGGKETQYF. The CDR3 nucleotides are TGTGCCAGCAGTCTTGGGGGAGGAAAAGAGACCCAGTACTTC.

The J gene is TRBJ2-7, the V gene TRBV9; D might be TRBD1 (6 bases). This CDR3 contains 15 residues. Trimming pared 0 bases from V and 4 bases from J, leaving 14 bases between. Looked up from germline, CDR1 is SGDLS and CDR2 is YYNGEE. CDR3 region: CASSVGVGALYEQYF. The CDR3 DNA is TGTGCCAGCAGCGTAGGGGTGGGGGCCTTATACGAGCAGTACTTC.

The DNA for the CDR3 is TGTGCCAGCAATCAGGCCGGTAGGAACACTGAAGCTTTCTTT. Its protein product is CASNQAGRNTEAFF. This chain links TRBV5-4 with TRBJ1-1; no clear D. The V gene's germline CDR1 is SGHNT and CDR2 YYREEE (reference sequence). The CDR3 runs to 14 residues. V lost 6 bases and J lost 1, with 13 bases in between. Full variable domain (outside the CDR3, taken from reference TRBV5-4 and TRBJ1-1): ETGVTQSPTHLIKTRGQQVTLRCSSQSGHNTVSWYQQALGQGPQFIFQYYREEENGRGNFPPRFSGLQFPNYSSELNVNALELDDSALYLCASNQAGRNTEAFFGQGTRLTVV.

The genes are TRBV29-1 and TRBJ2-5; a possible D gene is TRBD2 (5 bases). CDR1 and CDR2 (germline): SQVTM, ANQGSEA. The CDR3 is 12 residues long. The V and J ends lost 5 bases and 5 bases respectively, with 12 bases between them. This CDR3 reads CSVLGRGETQYF. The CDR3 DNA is TGCAGCGTTCTTGGGCGCGGGGAGACCCAGTACTTC.

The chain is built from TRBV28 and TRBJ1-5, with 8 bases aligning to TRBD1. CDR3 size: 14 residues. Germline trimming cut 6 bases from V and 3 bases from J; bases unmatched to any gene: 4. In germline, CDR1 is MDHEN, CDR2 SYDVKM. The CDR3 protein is CASRGQGANQPQHF. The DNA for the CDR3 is TGTGCCAGCAGAGGACAGGGAGCCAATCAGCCCCAGCATTTT.

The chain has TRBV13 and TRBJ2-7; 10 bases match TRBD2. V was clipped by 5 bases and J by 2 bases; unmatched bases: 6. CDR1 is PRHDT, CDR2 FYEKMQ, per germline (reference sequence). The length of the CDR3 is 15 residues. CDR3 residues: CASSPSTSGPYEQYF. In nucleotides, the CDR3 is TGTGCCAGCAGCCCCTCGACTAGCGGGCCCTACGAGCAGTACTTC.

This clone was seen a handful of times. The CDR3 DNA is TGTGCCAGCAGTGGTCTCGGGACAGTTCGTAGCTCCTACAATGAGCAGTTCTTC. Translation: CASSGLGTVRSSYNEQFF. The chain carries TRBV2 and TRBJ2-1, with 7 bases identical to TRBD1. The length of the CDR3 is 18 residues. Trimming at V came to 4 bases and at J to 0 bases, leaving 12 bases not matched to a gene. Germline assignment: CDR1 SNHLY and CDR2 FYNNEI.

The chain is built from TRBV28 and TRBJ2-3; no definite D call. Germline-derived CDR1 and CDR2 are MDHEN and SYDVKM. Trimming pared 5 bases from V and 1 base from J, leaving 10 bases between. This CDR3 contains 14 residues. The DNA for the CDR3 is TGTGCCAGCAGTAGCCCTGAGTGCACAGATACGCAGTATTTT. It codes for CASSSPECTDTQYF.

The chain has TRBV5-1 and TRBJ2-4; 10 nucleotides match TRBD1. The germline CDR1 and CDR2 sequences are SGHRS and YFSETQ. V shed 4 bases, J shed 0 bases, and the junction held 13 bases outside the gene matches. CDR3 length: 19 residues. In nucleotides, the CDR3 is TGCGCCAGCAGCGGCGACCAGCGGGACAGGGGATTAGCCAAAAACATTCAGTACTTC. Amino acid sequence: CASSGDQRDRGLAKNIQYF. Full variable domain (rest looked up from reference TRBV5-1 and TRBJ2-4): KAGVTQTPRYLIKTRGQQVTLSCSPISGHRSVSWYQQTPGQGLQFLFEYFSETQRNKGNFPGRFSGRQFSNSRSEMNVSTLELGDSALYLCASSGDQRDRGLAKNIQYFGAGTRLSVL.

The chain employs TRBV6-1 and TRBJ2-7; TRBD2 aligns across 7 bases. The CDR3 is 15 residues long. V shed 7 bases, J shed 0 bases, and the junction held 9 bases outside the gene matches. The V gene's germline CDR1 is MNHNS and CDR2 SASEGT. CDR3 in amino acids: CASTREALSSYEQYF. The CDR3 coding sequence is TGTGCCAGCACTCGGGAGGCCCTAAGCTCCTACGAGCAGTACTTC.

The chain's CDR3 is CASRGNSGGTYEQYF. In DNA, the CDR3 is TGTGCCAGCAGAGGGAATAGCGGGGGTACCTACGAGCAGTACTTC. V and J are TRBV28 and TRBJ2-7; 9 nucleotides align to TRBD2. This CDR3 is built from 15 residues. Losses at the gene ends were 6 bases for V and 2 bases for J; bases not matched to a gene: 8. Germline-derived CDR1 and CDR2 are MDHEN and SYDVKM.

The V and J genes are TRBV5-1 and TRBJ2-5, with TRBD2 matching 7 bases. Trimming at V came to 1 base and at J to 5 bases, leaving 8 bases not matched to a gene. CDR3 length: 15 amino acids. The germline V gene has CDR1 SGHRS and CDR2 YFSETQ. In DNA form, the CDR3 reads TGCGCCAGCAGCTTGACCGGGACTACCCATGAGACCCAGTACTTC. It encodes CASSLTGTTHETQYF.

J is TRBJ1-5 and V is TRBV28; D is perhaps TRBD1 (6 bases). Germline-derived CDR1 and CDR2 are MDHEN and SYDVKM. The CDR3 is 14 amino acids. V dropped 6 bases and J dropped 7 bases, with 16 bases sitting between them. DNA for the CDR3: TGTGCCAGCAGGGGGCAGGGGATGGGGCAGCCCCAGCATTTT. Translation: CASRGQGMGQPQHF.

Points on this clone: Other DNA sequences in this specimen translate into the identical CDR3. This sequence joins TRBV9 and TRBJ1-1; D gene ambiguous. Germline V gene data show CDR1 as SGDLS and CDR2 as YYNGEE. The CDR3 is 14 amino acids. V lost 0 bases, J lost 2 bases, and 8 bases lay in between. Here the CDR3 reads CASSVGPGNTEAFF. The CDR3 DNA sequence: TGTGCCAGCAGCGTAGGGCCGGGAAACACTGAAGCTTTCTTT. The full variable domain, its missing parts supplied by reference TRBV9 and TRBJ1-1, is DSGVTQTPKHLITATGQRVTLRCSPRSGDLSVYWYQQSLDQGLQFLIQYYNGEERAKGNILERFSAQQFPDLHSELNLSSLELGDSALYFCASSVGPGNTEAFFGQGTRLTVV.

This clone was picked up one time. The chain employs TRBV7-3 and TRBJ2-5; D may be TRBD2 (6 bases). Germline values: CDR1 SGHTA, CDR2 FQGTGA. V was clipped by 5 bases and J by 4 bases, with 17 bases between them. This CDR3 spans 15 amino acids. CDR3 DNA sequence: TGTGCCAGCAGCCGGTCTGGAGGGCCTTTAGAGACCCAGTACTTC. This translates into CASSRSGGPLETQYF.